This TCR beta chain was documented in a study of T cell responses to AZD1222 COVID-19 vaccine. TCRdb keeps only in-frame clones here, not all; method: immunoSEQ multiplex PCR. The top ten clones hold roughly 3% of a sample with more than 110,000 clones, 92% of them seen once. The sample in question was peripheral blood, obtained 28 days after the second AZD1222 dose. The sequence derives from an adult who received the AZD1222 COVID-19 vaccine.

The CDR3 sequence is CAWSWTDFAAKNIQYF. The CDR3 bases are TGTGCCTGGAGTTGGACAGATTTTGCGGCCAAAAACATTCAGTACTTC. The rearrangement uses TRBV30 and TRBJ2-4, with a possible D match to TRBD1 (6 bases). CDR1 and CDR2 from the germline V gene are GTSNPN and SVGIG (reference sequence). With 2 bases removed from V and 1 base from J, the gap between germline ends came to 15 bases. The CDR3 consists of 16 residues.